The 19 T cell receptor beta chains below were found in one sample sequenced in a study of cytomegalovirus exposure and HLA in healthy donors. The PCR made use of 60 Vbeta and 13 Jbeta primers. Using immunoSEQ multiplex PCR, the repertoire was profiled, and TCRdb retains in-frame clones only, with some absent. The repertoire includes about 150,000 clones, 72% of them detected once, and over 2% sits in the top ten. Sample: PBMCs. The receptors derive from a man aged 35 to 55 in good health and CMV-seronegative.

J is TRBJ1-4 and V is TRBV19, with 8 bases that match TRBD1. The V gene's germline CDR1 is LNHDA and CDR2 SQIVND (reference sequence). V shed 3 bases, J shed 0 bases, and the junction held 3 bases outside the gene matches. This CDR3 region has 16 residues. CDR3 DNA sequence: TGTGCCAGTAGTATCGGACAGGGAGCAACTAATGAAAAACTGTTTTTT. It encodes CASSIGQGATNEKLFF.

The genes are TRBV14 and TRBJ2-1; 11 nucleotides line up with TRBD2. Germline V gives CDR1 SGHDN, CDR2 FVKESK. The CDR3 totals 15 residues. V trimming: 6 bases; J trimming: 8 bases; junction bases outside the gene matches: 9. CDR3 bases: TGTGCCAGCAGTCTTCTTAGCGGGGGGGCCTATGAGCAGTTCTTC. Protein sequence: CASSLLSGGAYEQFF.

This clone was counted once. CDR3 nucleotide sequence: TGTGCCAGCAGCTCAGAGGACAGATGGAATGAGCAGTTCTTC. This gives the protein CASSSEDRWNEQFF. The chain joins TRBV7-9 to TRBJ2-1, with D possibly matching TRBD1 (6 bases). V lost 4 bases to trimming and J lost 7 bases, with 14 bases between them. This CDR3 region has 14 residues. The germline gives CDR1 SEHNR, CDR2 FQNEAQ (reference sequence).

The chain combines TRBV10-1 with TRBJ2-7; 10 bases line up with TRBD1. Germline CDR1 reads WNHNN; CDR2 reads SYGVQD (reference sequence). CDR3 size: 14 residues. The trim removed 0 bases at V and 9 bases at J, leaving 5 bases unmatched. CDR3 protein: CASSESRDRGWQYF. The DNA for the CDR3 is TGCGCCAGCAGTGAGTCCCGGGACAGGGGTTGGCAGTACTTC.

This sequence joins TRBV6-1 and TRBJ2-1, with TRBD2 as a possible D gene (6 bases). The length of the CDR3 is 12 residues. Trimming cost V 1 base and J 8 bases, with 6 bases left between them. Germline V gives CDR1 MNHNS, CDR2 SASEGT. In DNA form, the CDR3 reads TGTGCCAGCAGTGAAGGGGGGGATGAGCAGTTCTTC. Amino acid sequence: CASSEGGDEQFF.

This CDR3 is CASSTGAANYGYTF. The CDR3 region has the DNA TGCGCCAGCAGCACGGGAGCGGCTAACTATGGCTACACCTTC. The chain links TRBV5-1 to TRBJ1-2; the D is unclear. Germline CDR1 and CDR2: SGHRS and YFSETQ. The CDR3 runs to 14 residues. Between the trimmed V and J ends, which lost 4 bases and 0 bases, there was a span of 10 bases.

The V call is TRBV10-2, the J call TRBJ2-7, with 8 bases identical to TRBD1. Trimming at V came to 4 bases and at J to 5 bases, leaving 10 bases not matched to a gene. CDR1 and CDR2 (germline): WSHSY, SAAADI. The CDR3 is made up of 15 amino acids. The CDR3 is CASSGGAGGIHEQYF. In DNA, the CDR3 is TGCGCCAGCAGTGGGGGGGCAGGGGGCATTCACGAGCAGTACTTC.

V is TRBV19 and J is TRBJ1-5; 8 bases are a match to TRBD1. J was trimmed by 4 bases and V by 2 bases; bases with no gene match: 7. Looked up from germline, CDR1 is LNHDA and CDR2 is SQIVND (reference sequence). The CDR3 runs 16 residues. This CDR3 reads CASSILIRDRNQPQHF. The DNA of the CDR3 is TGTGCCAGTAGTATACTAATCCGGGACAGGAATCAGCCCCAGCATTTT.

The chain carries TRBV9 and TRBJ2-3, with 10 positions matching TRBD1. Germline V CDR1 and CDR2: SGDLS, YYNGEE. The CDR3 length is 15 residues. V was pared by 4 bases and J by 3 bases, with 5 bases of the junction left unmatched. The CDR3: CASSLRDRGTDTQYF. The CDR3, as DNA: TGTGCCAGCAGCCTCCGGGACAGGGGTACAGATACGCAGTATTTT.

This clone appeared a few times. The chain is built from TRBV2 and TRBJ2-7; D might be TRBD2 (6 bases). CDR3 length equals 14 residues. V shed 8 bases and J shed 1 base, with 15 bases lying between them. Germline lookup yields CDR1 SNHLY and CDR2 FYNNEI. The CDR3 sequence: CASRRDVASYEQYF. CDR3 DNA sequence: TGTGCCAGCCGGCGGGACGTCGCTTCCTACGAGCAGTACTTC.

This chain joins TRBV27 and TRBJ2-2, with D possibly matching TRBD2 (5 bases). CDR1 and CDR2 (germline): MNHEY, SMNVEV (reference sequence). Trimming took off 7 bases at V and 0 bases at J, with 12 bases between the two ends. CDR3 length: 15 residues. The CDR3 coding sequence is TGTGCCAGCACGCTGAGCGGAGCGAACACCGGGGAGCTGTTTTTT. This sequence encodes CASTLSGANTGELFF.

As regards this clone: Compared with germline, one end of the junction differs, possibly owing to a read error. This chain uses TRBV5-1 with TRBJ2-7, with D possibly TRBD2 on 6 matching bases. There are 14 residues in the CDR3. Germline assignment: CDR1 SGHRS and CDR2 YFSETQ. The CDR3 DNA reads TGCGCCGGCAGCTTGGTGGCGGGAAGAGACGAGCAGTACTTC. This gives the protein CAGSLVAGRDEQYF. Full variable domain (outside the CDR3, taken from reference TRBV5-1 and TRBJ2-7): KAGVTQTPRYLIKTRGQQVTLSCSPISGHRSVSWYQQTPGQGLQFLFEYFSETQRNKGNFPGRFSGRQFSNSRSEMNVSTLELGDSALYLCAGSLVAGRDEQYFGPGTRLTVT.

The chain's CDR3 is CASRGLAGDTQYF. The CDR3 DNA reads as TGTGCCAGCAGGGGACTAGCGGGAGATACGCAGTATTTT. The chain joins TRBV27 to TRBJ2-3, with 12 bases that match TRBD2. The V gene end was trimmed by 6 bases and the J gene end by 5 bases; junction bases not matched to a gene: 0. The CDR3 runs to 13 residues. Germline-derived CDR1 and CDR2 are MNHEY and SMNVEV (reference sequence).

The chain links TRBV28 to TRBJ2-7, with D possibly matching TRBD2 (6 bases). Trimming stripped 3 bases from V and 3 bases from J, with 27 bases between. CDR1 is MDHEN, CDR2 SYDVKM, per germline. The CDR3 consists of 19 residues. DNA of the CDR3: TGTGCCAGCAGTTTTTCCCCGCGAATGGGGGACTTGGCAAGCTACGAGCAGTACTTC. It specifies CASSFSPRMGDLASYEQYF.

This clone was seen a single time. V and J are TRBV7-6 and TRBJ1-6, with 8 bases fitting TRBD1. Germline V lookup: CDR1 SGHVS, CDR2 FNYEAQ. After removal of 5 bases from V and 3 bases from J, the junction contained 6 bases not matched to a gene. This CDR3 is built from 16 residues. CDR3 in DNA: TGTGCCAGCAGCCGGACAGGGTTTTTCTATAATTCACCCCTCCACTTT. This sequence encodes CASSRTGFFYNSPLHF.

This clone was seen a single time. This chain connects TRBV7-9 to TRBJ1-1; possible D gene TRBD1, 5 bases. Looked up from germline, CDR1 is SEHNR and CDR2 is FQNEAQ (reference sequence). Trimming stripped 5 bases from V and 9 bases from J, with 10 bases between. The CDR3 runs 11 residues. This CDR3 reads CASSQTAKAFF. The CDR3 bases are TGTGCCAGCAGCCAGACAGCAAAAGCTTTCTTT.

The chain uses TRBV6-5 and TRBJ2-7, with D perhaps TRBD2 (5 bases). There are 13 residues in the CDR3. Germline CDR1 MNHEY, CDR2 SVGAGI. Trimming removed 6 bases from V and 4 bases from J, with 13 bases in between. CDR3 nucleotides: TGTGCCAGCAGGAGGGATTCGGGGTACGAGCAGTACTTC. It codes for CASRRDSGYEQYF.

This sequence joins TRBV5-1 and TRBJ1-6; possible D gene TRBD1, 5 bases. From germline, CDR1 is SGHRS and CDR2 YFSETQ. V lost 1 base and J 4 bases, leaving 6 bases between the germline ends. This CDR3 spans 14 amino acids. The CDR3 spells CASSLQGYNSPLHF. CDR3 sequence (DNA): TGCGCCAGCAGCTTGCAGGGATATAATTCACCCCTCCACTTT.

This clone was observed a handful of times. The chain recombines TRBV19 with TRBJ2-3, with TRBD1 as a possible D gene (6 bases). The V and J ends lost 6 bases and 3 bases respectively, with 13 bases between them. CDR1 and CDR2 from the germline V gene are LNHDA and SQIVND (reference sequence). This CDR3 has 14 amino acids. The CDR3 sequence: CASSNTGTTDTQYF. The CDR3 coding sequence is TGTGCCAGTAGCAATACAGGGACGACAGATACGCAGTATTTT.